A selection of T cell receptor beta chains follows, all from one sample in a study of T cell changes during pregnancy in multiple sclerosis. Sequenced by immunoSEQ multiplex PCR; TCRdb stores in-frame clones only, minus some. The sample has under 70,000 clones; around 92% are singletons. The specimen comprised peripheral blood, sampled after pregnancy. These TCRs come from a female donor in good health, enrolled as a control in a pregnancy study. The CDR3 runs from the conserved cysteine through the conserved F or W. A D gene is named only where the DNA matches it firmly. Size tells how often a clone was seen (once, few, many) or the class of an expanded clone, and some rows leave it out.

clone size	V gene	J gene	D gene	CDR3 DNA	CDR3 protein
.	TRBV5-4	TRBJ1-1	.	TGTGCCAGCAGCTTGGTAGGCAGGCTCGGCACTGAAGCTTTCTTT	CASSLVGRLGTEAFF
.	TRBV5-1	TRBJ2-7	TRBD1	TGCGCCAGCAGCTTGGGACAGGGTCGGCACGAGCAGTACTTC	CASSLGQGRHEQYF
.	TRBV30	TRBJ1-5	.	TGTGCCTGGAGTGACACAGCCGAGCAGCCCCAGCATTTT	CAWSDTAEQPQHF
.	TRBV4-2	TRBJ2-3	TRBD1	TGTGCCAGCAGCCAAGGGGACAGAGACGCAGATACGCAGTATTTT	CASSQGDRDADTQYF
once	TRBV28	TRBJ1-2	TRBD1	TGTGCCAGCAGTTTCCCCGGACAGGGGGGGGGTGGCTACACCTTC	CASSFPGQGGGGYTF
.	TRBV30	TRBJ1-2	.	TGTGCCTGGGGGGAAGGGGCCTACTATGGCTACACCTTC	CAWGEGAYYGYTF
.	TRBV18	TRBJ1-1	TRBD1	TGTGCCAGCTCACCCGTCTATATACAGGGGGCAGGCACTGAAGCTTTCTTT	CASSPVYIQGAGTEAFF
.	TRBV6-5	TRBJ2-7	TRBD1	TGTGCCATCGGGACAGGGGTTACCTACGAGCAGTACTTC	CAIGTGVTYEQYF
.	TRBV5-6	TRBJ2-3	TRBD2	TGTGCCAGCGAAATTAAAAAGGGGAGGGCTTTGGTAGATACGCAGTATTTT	CASEIKKGRALVDTQYF
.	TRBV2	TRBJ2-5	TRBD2	TGTGCCAGCAGTACCCGGGGGGGACAAGAGACCCAGTACTTC	CASSTRGGQETQYF
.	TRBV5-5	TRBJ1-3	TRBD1	TGTGCCAGCAGCCCCTTAAACAGGGGTCGAGGTGGAAACACCATATATTTT	CASSPLNRGRGGNTIYF
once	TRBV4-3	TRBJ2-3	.	TGCGCCAGCAGCCCACGGCAGGGTACGGATACGCAGTATTTT	CASSPRQGTDTQYF
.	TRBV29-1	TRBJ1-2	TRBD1	TGCAGCGTTGAGACGACAGGGGGCAGTGGCTACACCTTC	CSVETTGGSGYTF
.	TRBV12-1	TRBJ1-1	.	TGTGCCAGCAGCCCTGAACAGCCTTTGAACACTGAAGCTTTCTTT	CASSPEQPLNTEAFF
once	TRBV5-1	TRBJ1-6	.	TGCGCCAGCAGCTTGGCCGGGAGCTCCTATAATTCACCCCTCCACTTT	CASSLAGSSYNSPLHF
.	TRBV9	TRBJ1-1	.	TGTGCCAGCAGCGCCCCACAGGGATCGACTGAAGCTTTCTTT	CASSAPQGSTEAFF
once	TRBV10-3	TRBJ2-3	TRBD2	TGTGCCACGGTGGGGGGTGTTAGCGGGGGCCCTAGCACAGATACGCAGTATTTT	CATVGGVSGGPSTDTQYF
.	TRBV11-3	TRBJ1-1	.	TGTGCCAGCAGCTTAGACAGGGGAAGCACTGAAGCTTTCTTT	CASSLDRGSTEAFF
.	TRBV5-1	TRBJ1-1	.	TGCGCCAGCAGCTTGGAGGGCAGGGGAGTAACTGAAGCTTTCTTT	CASSLEGRGVTEAFF
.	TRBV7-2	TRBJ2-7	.	TGTGCCAGCAGCTTAGTTGCAGAACCCTACGAGCAGTACTTC	CASSLVAEPYEQYF
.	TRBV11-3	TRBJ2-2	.	TGTGCCAGCAGCCCCGGTAGGGGTGCGAACACCGGGGAGCTGTTTTTT	CASSPGRGANTGELFF
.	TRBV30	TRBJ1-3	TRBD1	TGTGCCTGGAGTGCCTGGACAGGCTTTGATAGAACCATATATTTT	CAWSAWTGFDRTIYF
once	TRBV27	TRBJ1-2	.	TGTGCCAGCAGTGCACCGCCGATAGAAGCTAACTATGGCTACACCTTC	CASSAPPIEANYGYTF
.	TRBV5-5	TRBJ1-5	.	TGTGCCAGCAGCGACCAATACAGGGAAGGGAGCAATCAGCCCCAGCATTTT	CASSDQYREGSNQPQHF
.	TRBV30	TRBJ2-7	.	TGTGCCTGGAGTGTACGCGGTAACTCCTACGAGCAGTACTTC	CAWSVRGNSYEQYF